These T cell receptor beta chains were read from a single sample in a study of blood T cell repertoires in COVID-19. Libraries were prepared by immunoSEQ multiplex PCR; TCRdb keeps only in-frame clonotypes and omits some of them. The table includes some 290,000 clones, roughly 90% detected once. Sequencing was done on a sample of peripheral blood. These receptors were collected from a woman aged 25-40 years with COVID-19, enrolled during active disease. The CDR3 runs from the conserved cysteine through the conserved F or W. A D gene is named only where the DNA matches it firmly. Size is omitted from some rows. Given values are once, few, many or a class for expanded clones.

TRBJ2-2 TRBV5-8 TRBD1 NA CASSQGTGTNTGELFF TGTGCCAGCAGCCAGGGGACAGGAACGAACACCGGGGAGCTGTTTTTT
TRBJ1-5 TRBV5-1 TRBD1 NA CASSIQGYVGQPQHF TGCGCCAGCAGCATACAGGGGTACGTGGGTCAGCCCCAGCATTTT
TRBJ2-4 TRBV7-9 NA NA CASSLEGTRGPIQYF TGTGCCAGCAGCTTAGAGGGGACTAGGGGGCCCATTCAGTACTTC
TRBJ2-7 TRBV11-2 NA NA CASSSDEQYF TGTGCCAGCAGCTCGGACGAGCAGTACTTC
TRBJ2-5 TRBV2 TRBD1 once CASSEGLAGGQETQYF TGTGCCAGCAGTGAAGGTCTAGCAGGGGGCCAAGAGACCCAGTACTTC
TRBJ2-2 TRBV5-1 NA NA CASRERTLNTGELFF TGCGCCAGCCGAGAAAGGACACTGAACACCGGGGAGCTGTTTTTT
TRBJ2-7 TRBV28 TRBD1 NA CASSFRGQSTYEQYF TGTGCCAGCAGTTTTCGGGGACAGTCTACTTACGAGCAGTACTTC
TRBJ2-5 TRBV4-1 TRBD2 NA CASTPLIGRGGETQYF TGCGCCAGCACGCCACTAATCGGGAGGGGGGGAGAGACCCAGTACTTC
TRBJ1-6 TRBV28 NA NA CASSLYGSSYNSPLHF TGTGCCAGCAGTTTATATGGGAGCTCCTATAATTCACCCCTCCACTTT
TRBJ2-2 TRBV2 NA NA CASSPRRSEVPTGELFF TGTGCCAGCAGCCCCCGCCGGTCGGAGGTACCCACCGGGGAGCTGTTTTTT
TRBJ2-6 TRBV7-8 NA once CASSLASPYTGANVLTF TGTGCCAGCAGCTTAGCCAGTCCTTATACGGGGGCCAACGTCCTGACTTTC
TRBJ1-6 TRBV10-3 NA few CAISEQQGPLIPLHF TGTGCCATCAGTGAGCAGCAGGGTCCTCTGATACCCCTCCACTTT
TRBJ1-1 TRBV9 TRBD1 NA CASSLNRGNTEAFF TGTGCCAGCAGCTTAAACAGGGGGAACACTGAAGCTTTCTTT
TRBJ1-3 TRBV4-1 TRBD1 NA CASSQDWGQASGNTIYF TGCGCCAGCAGCCAAGATTGGGGACAGGCCTCTGGAAACACCATATATTTT
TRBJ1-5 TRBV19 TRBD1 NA CASSLGTVHQPQHF TGTGCCAGTAGCCTCGGGACAGTTCATCAGCCCCAGCATTTT
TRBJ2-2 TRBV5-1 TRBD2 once CASSFRLAGGGTGELFF TGCGCCAGCAGCTTCCGGCTAGCGGGGGGCGGCACCGGGGAGCTGTTTTTT
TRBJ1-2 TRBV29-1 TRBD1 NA CSVDDRGGNGYTF TGCAGCGTTGACGACAGGGGAGGGAATGGCTACACCTTC
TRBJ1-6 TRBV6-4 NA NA CASSGLRRAGEGPPLHF TGTGCCAGCAGTGGTCTCAGAAGGGCAGGGGAAGGACCACCCCTCCACTTT
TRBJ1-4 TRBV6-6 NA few CASSPARGDEKLFF TGTGCCAGCAGCCCCGCTCGGGGAGACGAAAAACTGTTTTTT
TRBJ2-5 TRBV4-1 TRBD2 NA CASSQRSGGYWETQYF TGCGCCAGCAGCCAACGGAGCGGGGGGTATTGGGAGACCCAGTACTTC
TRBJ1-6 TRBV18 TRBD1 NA CASSPGTESSYNSPLHF TGTGCCAGCTCACCCGGGACAGAAAGCTCCTATAATTCACCCCTCCACTTT
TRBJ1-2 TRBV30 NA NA CAWSPFLLYGYTF TGTGCCTGGAGTCCCTTCCTCCTCTATGGCTACACCTTC
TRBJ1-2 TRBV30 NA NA CACNPGHLNYGYTF TGTGCCTGTAACCCTGGACATCTCAACTATGGCTACACCTTC
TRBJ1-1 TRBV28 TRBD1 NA CASLLDRVTEAFF TGTGCCAGCTTATTGGACAGGGTTACTGAAGCTTTCTTT
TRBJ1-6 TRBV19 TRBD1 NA CATRQGGFSPLHF TGTGCCACCCGACAGGGAGGTTTTTCACCCCTCCACTTT
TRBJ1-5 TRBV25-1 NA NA CASSENSQQPQHF TGTGCCAGCAGTGAAAACAGTCAACAGCCCCAGCATTTT
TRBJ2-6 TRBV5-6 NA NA CASSLAGVGANVLTF TGTGCCAGCAGCTTGGCAGGGGTCGGGGCCAACGTCCTGACTTTC
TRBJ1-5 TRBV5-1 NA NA CASSLGSNGQPQHF TGCGCCAGCAGCCTCGGTAGTAACGGTCAGCCCCAGCATTTT
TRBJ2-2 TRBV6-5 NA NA CASRNKGELFF TGTGCCAGCAGAAATAAAGGGGAGCTGTTTTTT
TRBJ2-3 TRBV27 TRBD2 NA CAPGRADTQYF TGTGCCCCGGGGAGGGCAGATACGCAGTATTTT
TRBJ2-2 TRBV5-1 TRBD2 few CASSLPERGTGELFF TGCGCCAGCAGCTTGCCAGAGCGGGGCACCGGGGAGCTGTTTTTT
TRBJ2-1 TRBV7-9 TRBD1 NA CASTLGQGSYNEQFF TGTGCCAGCACCCTTGGACAGGGGTCCTACAATGAGCAGTTCTTC
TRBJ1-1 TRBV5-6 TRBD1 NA CASSWGTGLNTEAFF TGTGCCAGCAGCTGGGGGACAGGCCTGAACACTGAAGCTTTCTTT
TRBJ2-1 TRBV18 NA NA CASSDGPQFDQFF TGTGCCAGCTCAGATGGGCCCCAATTTGATCAGTTCTTC
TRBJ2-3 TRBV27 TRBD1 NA CASRGTGRTDTQYF TGTGCCAGCAGGGGGACAGGGAGAACAGATACGCAGTATTTT
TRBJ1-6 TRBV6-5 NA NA CASSIDSGSPLHF TGTGCCAGCAGTATCGACAGTGGTTCACCCCTCCACTTT
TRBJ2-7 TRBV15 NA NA CATSRDRQGRYEQYF TGTGCCACCAGCAGAGATCGCCAGGGAAGATACGAGCAGTACTTC
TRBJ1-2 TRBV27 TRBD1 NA CASSLSWTGGLNYGYTF TGTGCCAGCAGTTTATCTTGGACAGGGGGCCTTAACTATGGCTACACCTTC
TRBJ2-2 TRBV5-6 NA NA CASSLDQRTGELFF TGTGCCAGCAGCTTGGATCAGCGAACCGGGGAGCTGTTTTTT
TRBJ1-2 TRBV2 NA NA CASSGSGTPYGYTF TGTGCCAGCAGTGGCTCCGGGACACCCTATGGCTACACCTTC
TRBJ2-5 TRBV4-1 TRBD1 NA CASSQGGTGRPQETQYF TGCGCCAGCAGCCAAGGGGGGACAGGGCGCCCCCAAGAGACCCAGTACTTC
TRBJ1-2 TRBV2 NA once CASSSTGLPSIYGYTF TGTGCCAGCAGCTCAACAGGGCTCCCGAGTATCTATGGCTACACCTTC
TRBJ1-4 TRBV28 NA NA CASSRRQAEKLFF TGTGCCAGCAGTCGCCGACAAGCCGAAAAACTGTTTTTT
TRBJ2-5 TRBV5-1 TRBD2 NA CASSLRRSGGADETQYF TGCGCCAGCAGCCTCCGTCGGAGCGGGGGGGCCGACGAGACCCAGTACTTC
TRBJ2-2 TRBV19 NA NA CASSIGGSTGELFF TGTGCCAGTAGTATAGGTGGCTCTACCGGGGAGCTGTTTTTT
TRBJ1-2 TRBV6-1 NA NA CASSEDVETGLGLGGYTF TGTGCCAGCAGTGAAGACGTCGAGACAGGTTTAGGTCTCGGTGGCTACACCTTC
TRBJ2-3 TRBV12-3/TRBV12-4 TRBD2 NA CASSLGRDTQYF TGTGCCAGCAGTCTCGGGAGGGATACGCAGTATTTT
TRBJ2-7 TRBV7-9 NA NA CASSPPRGRPYEQYF TGTGCCAGCAGCCCGCCAAGGGGGAGACCTTACGAGCAGTACTTC
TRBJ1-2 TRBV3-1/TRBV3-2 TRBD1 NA CASSQFRTGSYGYTF TGTGCCAGCAGCCAGTTCCGGACAGGGAGCTATGGCTACACCTTC
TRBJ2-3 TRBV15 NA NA CATSRDLLTRSTDTQYF TGTGCCACCAGCAGAGACCTATTGACACGTAGCACAGATACGCAGTATTTT
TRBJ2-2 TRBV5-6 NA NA CASSLGGPGELFF TGTGCCAGCAGCTTGGGAGGGCCTGGGGAGCTGTTTTTT
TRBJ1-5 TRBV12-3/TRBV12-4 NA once CASSFGGNQPQHF TGTGCCAGCAGTTTCGGGGGGAACCAGCCCCAGCATTTT
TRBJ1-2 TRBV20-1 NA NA CSASLPPGYGYTF TGCAGTGCTAGTTTACCGCCGGGTTATGGCTACACCTTC
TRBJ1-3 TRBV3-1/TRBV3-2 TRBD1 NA CASSQTTGLGNTIYF TGTGCCAGCAGCCAGACGACAGGGTTGGGAAACACCATATATTTT
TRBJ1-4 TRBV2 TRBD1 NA CASSTRQGRREKLFF TGTGCCAGCAGTACGCGACAGGGGCGGAGGGAAAAACTGTTTTTT
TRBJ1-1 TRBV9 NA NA CASSGDGEAFF TGTGCCAGCAGCGGCGACGGGGAAGCTTTCTTT
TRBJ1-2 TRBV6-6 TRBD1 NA CASSYADRGRSGYTF TGTGCCAGCAGTTACGCGGACAGGGGGCGAAGTGGCTACACCTTC
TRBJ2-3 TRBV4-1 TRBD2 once CASSQDRARTSVPGTQYF TGCGCCAGCAGCCAAGATAGGGCCCGGACTAGCGTCCCGGGTACGCAGTATTTT
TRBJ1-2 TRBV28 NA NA CASSLTSGDGYTF TGTGCCAGCAGCCTGACCTCAGGGGATGGCTACACCTTC
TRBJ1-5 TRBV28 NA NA CASSPTRQATSQPQHF TGTGCCAGCAGTCCCACCCGACAGGCGACAAGCCAACCCCAGCATTTT